The source of this T cell receptor beta chain is a study of blood T cells in healthy people across ages. Study background: Using template switching, researchers captured about one barcoded beta molecule for each two T cells.

It was with a sample-barcoded 5' primer and a J-beta primer mix that a second PCR of about 6 to 11 cycles was run. A single record per CDR3 protein comes from TCRdb applying MiXCR to the 5' RACE reads. The table has fewer than 2,000,000 distinct CDR3 sequences, around 35% seen once. Deletions cut 5 bases from V and 3 bases from J, with 7 bases between. The CDR3 consists of 11 residues. Germline V gene lookup returns CDR1 DFQATT and CDR2 SNEGSKA (reference sequence). Material for sequencing was blood. The receptor was isolated from a woman in her twenties or thirties in good health. The genes are TRBV20-1 and TRBJ2-5; D is unclear. The CDR3 DNA reads as TGCAGTGCTGTCTTAAAAGAGACCCAGTACTTC. This sequence encodes CSAVLKETQYF.